One sample yielded the 26 T cell receptor beta chains listed below, sequenced in a study of cytomegalovirus exposure and HLA in healthy donors. Profiled with immunoSEQ multiplex PCR; TCRdb holds only in-frame clones, not every one. The sample carries fewer than 95,000 clones, less than 95% recorded once. The sample taken for sequencing was PBMCs. The origin of the receptors is a woman younger than 35 in good health and CMV-seronegative.

Only one count was recorded for this clone. The rearrangement uses TRBV28 and TRBJ2-5, with 9 positions matching TRBD1. Germline loops: CDR1 MDHEN, CDR2 SYDVKM. V shed 6 bases, J shed 3 bases, and the junction held 8 bases outside the gene matches. CDR3 size: 15 residues. The CDR3 bases are TGTGCCAGCAGCCCACCCGGGACAGGGAAAGAGACCCAGTACTTC. Translated: CASSPPGTGKETQYF.

V usage is TRBV7-9 and J usage is TRBJ1-6; 8 bases are shared with TRBD1. CDR3 size: 15 residues. The germline CDR1 and CDR2 sequences are SEHNR and FQNEAQ (reference sequence). V shed 6 bases, J shed 7 bases, and the junction held 8 bases outside the gene matches. CDR3 sequence (DNA): TGTGCCAGCAGTTCACCGGGACAGGTGAATTCACCCCTCCACTTT. Protein product: CASSSPGQVNSPLHF. The whole variable domain, remainder taken from reference TRBV7-9 and TRBJ1-6, is DTGVSQNPRHKITKRGQNVTFRCDPISEHNRLYWYRQTLGQGPEFLTYFQNEAQLEKSRLLSDRFSAERPKGSFSTLEIQRTEQGDSAMYLCASSSPGQVNSPLHFGNGTRLTVT.

The chain has TRBV19 and TRBJ2-3; D may be TRBD1 (6 bases). CDR3 length: 15 amino acids. Trimming cost V 5 bases and J 1 base, with 13 bases left between them. The germline V gene has CDR1 LNHDA and CDR2 SQIVND (reference sequence). This CDR3 reads CASSPRQGRTDTQYF. The CDR3 nucleotides read TGTGCCAGTAGTCCCCGGCAGGGGCGCACAGATACGCAGTATTTT.

In its sample, this clone was seen once. The chain couples TRBV9 to TRBJ1-4, with D perhaps TRBD1 (6 bases). Germline assignment: CDR1 SGDLS and CDR2 YYNGEE. The CDR3 contains 15 residues. Trimming shortened V by 0 bases and J by 10 bases, and 16 bases separated the two germline ends. The CDR3 protein is CASSVDGRVQGKLFF. CDR3 DNA: TGTGCCAGCAGCGTAGATGGCAGGGTACAGGGAAAACTGTTTTTT.

The rearrangement uses TRBV6-5 and TRBJ2-7, with 10 bases matching TRBD1. The V gene end was trimmed by 6 bases and the J gene end by 6 bases; junction bases not matched to a gene: 11. CDR3 length: 15 amino acids. Germline V gene data show CDR1 as MNHEY and CDR2 as SVGAGI. Here the CDR3 reads CASSSGGTGVREQYF. In DNA form, the CDR3 reads TGTGCCAGCAGCTCAGGCGGGACAGGGGTACGCGAGCAGTACTTC.

The count of this clone is one. The J gene is TRBJ1-5, the V gene TRBV6-1, with a possible D match to TRBD1 (6 bases). The germline V gene encodes CDR1 MNHNS and CDR2 SASEGT. Trimming pared 4 bases from V and 6 bases from J, leaving 13 bases between. There are 14 residues in the CDR3. In DNA form, the CDR3 reads TGTGCCAGCAGTGGGATAGGGGGTAGTCAGCCCCAGCATTTT. It translates to CASSGIGGSQPQHF.

The rearrangement uses TRBV19 and TRBJ2-5; D perhaps matches TRBD1 (6 bases). The CDR3 totals 14 residues. The ends were cut back, 5 bases at V and 7 bases at J, with 17 bases in the middle. Germline-derived CDR1 and CDR2 are LNHDA and SQIVND (reference sequence). The CDR3 is CASSPTGNHGTQYF. CDR3 bases: TGTGCCAGTAGTCCGACAGGTAATCACGGGACCCAGTACTTC.

DNA of the CDR3: TGCGCCAGCAGCTTGTGGGGGCTTGGGGCAGATACGCAGTATTTT. It encodes CASSLWGLGADTQYF. V gene TRBV5-1 combines with J gene TRBJ2-3, with a tentative D call TRBD1 (6 bases). The germline CDR1 and CDR2 sequences are SGHRS and YFSETQ. V shed 1 base and J shed 4 bases, with 13 bases lying between them. The CDR3 has 15 amino acids.

The CDR3, as DNA: TGTGCCTGGATTCGCCCCGGGACAGGGGGCTACGAGCAGTACTTC. Amino acid sequence: CAWIRPGTGGYEQYF. The rearrangement uses TRBV30 and TRBJ2-7; 11 bases align to TRBD1. The V and J ends lost 4 bases and 3 bases, in that order; junction bases with no gene match: 8. Germline V CDR1 and CDR2: GTSNPN, SVGIG (reference sequence). This CDR3 region has 15 residues.

The J gene is TRBJ1-5, the V gene TRBV28, with 8 nucleotides matching TRBD1. Germline V gene data show CDR1 as MDHEN and CDR2 as SYDVKM. This CDR3 spans 15 amino acids. Trimming cost V 4 bases and J 2 bases; bases outside gene matches: 4. The CDR3 DNA is TGTGCCAGCAGTTACGACAGGGGAGGCAATCAGCCCCAGCATTTT. Encoded protein: CASSYDRGGNQPQHF.

Only one count was recorded for this clone. The J gene is TRBJ2-1, the V gene TRBV27; D unclear. CDR1 is MNHEY and CDR2 is SMNVEV in the germline V gene (reference sequence). The CDR3 is 16 amino acids. V was trimmed by 3 bases and J by 2 bases, leaving 14 bases between them. CDR3 coding DNA: TGTGCCAGCAGTTTTGGTGGTTCAGGAACCTACAATGAGCAGTTCTTC. Protein sequence: CASSFGGSGTYNEQFF.

The gene calls are TRBV12-2 and TRBJ2-5; the D call TRBD2 from the table was never checked on the DNA. TRBV12-2 is a known pseudogene. CDR3 length: 15 amino acids. The CDR3 protein is CASRLRTSGTETQYF. The CDR3 DNA reads as TGTGCAAGTCGCTTAAGGACTAGCGGGACGGAGACCCAGTACTTC.

In its sample, this clone was seen once. The chain combines TRBV11-1 with TRBJ2-3; D not resolved. The CDR3 is 13 amino acids. V was shortened by 2 bases and J by 1 base, with 4 bases between the two germline ends. Germline lookup yields CDR1 SGHAT and CDR2 FQDESV (reference sequence). The CDR3 DNA is TGTGCCAGCAGCTTAAGAGGCACAGATACGCAGTATTTT. Translating it yields CASSLRGTDTQYF.

The chain combines TRBV30 with TRBJ2-2; the match to TRBD2 covers 7 bases. In germline, CDR1 is GTSNPN, CDR2 SVGIG (reference sequence). V was pared by 5 bases and J by 0 bases, with 6 bases of the junction left unmatched. The CDR3 spans 15 residues. CDR3 DNA sequence: TGTGCCTGGGCAGCGGGGAGCGCGAACACCGGGGAGCTGTTTTTT. Its protein product is CAWAAGSANTGELFF.

The chain has TRBV2 and TRBJ2-5, with a weak D call TRBD1 (5 bases). The CDR3 is 15 amino acids. Between the trimmed V and J ends, which lost 4 bases and 0 bases, there was a span of 12 bases. Germline V gives CDR1 SNHLY, CDR2 FYNNEI. CDR3 DNA sequence: TGTGCCAGCAGTGGGGTACTGACAGACCAAGAGACCCAGTACTTC. It is translated as CASSGVLTDQETQYF.

This chain connects TRBV14 to TRBJ2-3; the D is unclear. CDR1 is SGHDN, CDR2 FVKESK, per germline. This CDR3 contains 18 residues. The V end was cut by 0 bases, the J end by 6 bases, with 22 bases between. As DNA, the CDR3 is TGTGCCAGCAGCCAAGACCCCTCGTTAGAGGCTTTTCTTGATACGCAGTATTTT. It yields the protein CASSQDPSLEAFLDTQYF.

The chain is built from TRBV25-1 and TRBJ1-2; D gene ambiguous. Germline CDR1 and CDR2: MGHDK and SYGVNS. The CDR3 totals 13 residues. V lost 5 bases to trimming and J lost 6 bases, with 13 bases between them. CDR3 DNA: TGTGCCAGCAGTCCACACTTGGGAGATGGCTACACCTTC. Amino acids: CASSPHLGDGYTF.

This rearrangement joins TRBV7-6 to TRBJ2-7, with 8 bases lining up with TRBD1. Germline CDR1 SGHVS, CDR2 FNYEAQ. The CDR3 covers 17 residues. The J segment lost 12 bases and the V segment lost 0 bases, leaving 19 bases of the junction unmatched. The CDR3 loop is CASSLAIAYSGGGLLYF. The CDR3, as DNA: TGTGCCAGCAGCTTAGCGATTGCATATTCAGGGGGCGGACTACTGTACTTC. The full variable domain, its missing parts supplied by reference TRBV7-6 and TRBJ2-7, is GAGVSQSPRYKVTKRGQDVALRCDPISGHVSLYWYRQALGQGPEFLTYFNYEAQQDKSGLPNDRFSAERPEGSISTLTIQRTEQRDSAMYRCASSLAIAYSGGGLLYFGPGTRLTVT.

The rearrangement uses TRBV11-2 and TRBJ2-1; TRBD2 aligns across 13 bases. Germline V lookup: CDR1 SGHAT, CDR2 FQNNGV. CDR3 length equals 17 residues. Trimming at V came to 1 base and at J to 8 bases, leaving 8 bases not matched to a gene. The CDR3 loop is CASSLGTSGGGSDEQFF. CDR3 nucleotide sequence: TGTGCCAGCAGCTTAGGTACTAGCGGGGGGGGGTCCGATGAGCAGTTCTTC.

This chain uses TRBV7-3 with TRBJ2-3; 10 nucleotides align to TRBD2. This CDR3 has 15 residues. Germline trimming cut 4 bases from V and 7 bases from J; bases unmatched to any gene: 8. Germline assignment: CDR1 SGHTA and CDR2 FQGTGA. CDR3 in amino acids: CASSSSGGAINTQYF. The CDR3 DNA is TGTGCCAGCAGCTCAAGCGGGGGGGCCATTAATACGCAGTATTTT.

The chain carries TRBV5-4 and TRBJ2-2; 7 bases are shared with TRBD2. The CDR3 has 15 amino acids. Germline trimming cut 3 bases from V and 1 base from J; bases unmatched to any gene: 3. Germline CDR1 SGHNT, CDR2 YYREEE (reference sequence). CDR3 amino acids: CASSSGGVNTGELFF. The CDR3 DNA sequence: TGTGCCAGCAGCTCGGGAGGAGTGAACACCGGGGAGCTGTTTTTT. Supplemented by reference TRBV5-4 and TRBJ2-2, the full variable domain reads ETGVTQSPTHLIKTRGQQVTLRCSSQSGHNTVSWYQQALGQGPQFIFQYYREEENGRGNFPPRFSGLQFPNYSSELNVNALELDDSALYLCASSSGGVNTGELFFGEGSRLTVL.

The rearrangement links TRBV28 to TRBJ2-6; the D gene is possibly TRBD1 (5 bases). Trimming shortened V by 2 bases and J by 0 bases, and 8 bases separated the two germline ends. The germline CDR1 and CDR2 sequences are MDHEN and SYDVKM. The CDR3 length is 16 residues. The CDR3: CASSLEDISGANVLTF. Here the CDR3 DNA reads TGTGCCAGCAGTTTAGAGGACATCTCTGGGGCCAACGTCCTGACTTTC.

The chain uses TRBV19 and TRBJ1-5; TRBD1 aligns across 8 bases. In germline, CDR1 is LNHDA, CDR2 SQIVND (reference sequence). The CDR3 has 13 residues. V trimming: 5 bases; J trimming: 4 bases; junction bases outside the gene matches: 1. The CDR3 coding sequence is TGTGCCAGTAGTCAGGGGGCTAATCAGCCCCAGCATTTT. Protein product: CASSQGANQPQHF.

This chain joins TRBV28 and TRBJ1-2; 7 bases map to TRBD1. Unmatched junction bases numbered 7, after V lost 3 bases and J lost 6 bases. The length of the CDR3 is 14 residues. Germline lookup yields CDR1 MDHEN and CDR2 SYDVKM. This chain's CDR3 is CASSFLQGRHGYTF. The CDR3 DNA reads TGTGCCAGCAGTTTTTTACAGGGGAGGCATGGCTACACCTTC.

V and J are TRBV9 and TRBJ1-1; 8 bases match TRBD1. CDR1 is SGDLS, CDR2 YYNGEE, per germline. The V gene end was trimmed by 3 bases and the J gene end by 4 bases; junction bases not matched to a gene: 5. This CDR3 contains 14 residues. The CDR3 region has the DNA TGTGCCAGCAGCGGATTGACAGGGGTCACTGAAGCTTTCTTT. This gives the protein CASSGLTGVTEAFF.

The chain uses TRBV9 and TRBJ1-4, with TRBD1 as a possible D gene (5 bases). The CDR3 is made up of 17 amino acids. CDR1 is SGDLS, CDR2 YYNGEE, per germline. V lost 0 bases and J lost 3, with 15 bases in between. CDR3 coding DNA: TGTGCCAGCAGCGTAGATACAGGACCAAATTCTAATGAAAAACTGTTTTTT. Protein product: CASSVDTGPNSNEKLFF. The complete variable domain, with remaining parts taken from reference TRBV9 and TRBJ1-4, reads DSGVTQTPKHLITATGQRVTLRCSPRSGDLSVYWYQQSLDQGLQFLIQYYNGEERAKGNILERFSAQQFPDLHSELNLSSLELGDSALYFCASSVDTGPNSNEKLFFGSGTQLSVL.